This passage covers 10 T cell receptor beta chains from one sample sequenced in a study of control samples from healthy donors and cancer patients. Profiling relied on immunoSEQ multiplex PCR, and the TCRdb table lists in-frame clones only, not all of them. The sample table includes roughly 200,000 clones. The sequenced sample consisted of blood. The receptors originated from a woman aged 30 to 39 in good health.

V is TRBV7-2 and J is TRBJ2-6; 8 bases are shared with TRBD1. Germline V CDR1 and CDR2: SGHTA, FQGNSA. Trimming took 5 bases from V and 3 from J; bases not matched to a gene: 12. There are 18 residues in the CDR3. The CDR3 bases are TGTGCCAGCAGCATCAAGGGGGACAGGAGTGGTGGGGCCAACGTCCTGACTTTC. As protein: CASSIKGDRSGGANVLTF.

CDR3: CASSQPGLLGNEQFF. The CDR3 nucleotides read TGCGCCAGCAGCCAACCGGGACTACTCGGAAATGAGCAGTTCTTC. The chain has TRBV4-1 and TRBJ2-1, with TRBD2 identical over 7 bases. This CDR3 has 15 amino acids. CDR1 and CDR2 from the germline V gene are MGHRA and YSYEKL. The junction had 8 bases not matched to a gene; V was cut back by 2 bases and J by 7 bases.

The rearrangement joins TRBV5-4 to TRBJ1-1; D possibly corresponds to TRBD1 (5 bases). V was pared by 4 bases and J by 0 bases, with 10 bases between. Germline V gives CDR1 SGHNT, CDR2 YYREEE (reference sequence). There are 14 residues in the CDR3. The CDR3 region is CASSAGGLNTEAFF. CDR3 in DNA: TGTGCCAGCAGCGCCGGGGGACTGAACACTGAAGCTTTCTTT.

The rearrangement uses TRBV7-2 and TRBJ2-3, with D unclear. Deletions cut 5 bases from V and 0 bases from J, with 9 bases between. Looked up from germline, CDR1 is SGHTA and CDR2 is FQGNSA. This CDR3 comprises 14 residues. The CDR3 nucleotides are TGTGCCAGCAGCGCCAACCCTAGCACAGATACGCAGTATTTT. This codes for CASSANPSTDTQYF.

The gene calls are TRBV28 and TRBJ2-7; TRBD1 might be the D (6 bases). The V and J ends lost 7 bases and 2 bases respectively, with 12 bases between them. This CDR3 spans 13 amino acids. Germline lookup yields CDR1 MDHEN and CDR2 SYDVKM. DNA of the CDR3: TGTGCCAGCAAGAGCCAGGGGCCCTACGAGCAGTACTTC. Its protein is CASKSQGPYEQYF. Drawing the rest from reference TRBV28 and TRBJ2-7, the complete variable domain is DVKVTQSSRYLVKRTGEKVFLECVQDMDHENMFWYRQDPGLGLRLIYFSYDVKMKEKGDIPEGYSVSREKKERFSLILESASTNQTSMYLCASKSQGPYEQYFGPGTRLTVT.

As for this clone: The identical CDR3 is also encoded by other nucleotide sequences in the sample. The chain employs TRBV3-1 (or the pseudogene TRBV3-2) and TRBJ2-3; TRBD1 might be the D (6 bases). Trimming removed 1 base from V and 1 base from J, with 9 bases in between. Germline loops: CDR1 LGHDT, CDR2 YNNKEL (reference sequence). The CDR3 runs to 15 residues. The CDR3 DNA sequence: TGTGCCAGCAGCCAAGGAGGGGGAGGCACAGATACGCAGTATTTT. This sequence encodes CASSQGGGGTDTQYF.

V and J are TRBV28 and TRBJ1-1, with TRBD1 identical over 7 bases. Looked up from germline, CDR1 is MDHEN and CDR2 is SYDVKM. The junction had 8 bases not matched to a gene; V was cut back by 5 bases and J by 2 bases. The CDR3 totals 15 residues. CDR3 in DNA: TGTGCCAGCAGTCATCCCGACAGGGATAACACTGAAGCTTTCTTT. It specifies CASSHPDRDNTEAFF.

The chain uses TRBV5-1 and TRBJ2-3; the D gene is possibly TRBD1 (5 bases). This CDR3 contains 18 residues. V lost 1 base and J 0 bases, leaving 18 bases between the germline ends. The germline V gene encodes CDR1 SGHRS and CDR2 YFSETQ. This chain's CDR3 is CASSLLVGQGASTDTQYF. Written as DNA, the CDR3 is TGCGCCAGCAGCTTGCTAGTGGGTCAGGGTGCTAGCACAGATACGCAGTATTTT.

The CDR3 reads CASSPSETGGNQPQHF. For the CDR3, the DNA is TGTGCCAGCTCACCATCAGAAACCGGTGGAAATCAGCCCCAGCATTTT. This sequence joins TRBV18 and TRBJ1-5, with D unclear. Per the germline V gene, CDR1 is KGHSH and CDR2 is LQKENI. V was pared by 2 bases and J by 4 bases, with 15 bases between. This CDR3 comprises 16 residues.

The chain combines TRBV3-1 (or the pseudogene TRBV3-2) with TRBJ2-1, with D possibly being TRBD2 (5 bases). The ends were cut back, 1 base at V and 4 bases at J, with 17 bases in the middle. This CDR3 comprises 17 residues. Per germline, CDR1 LGHDT and CDR2 YNNKEL (reference sequence). The CDR3, as DNA: TGTGCCAGCAGCCAAGGACCCCCCGGGAACAGTTACAATGAGCAGTTCTTC. Residues: CASSQGPPGNSYNEQFF.